Sequencing of this TCR beta chain was carried out in a study of cytomegalovirus exposure and HLA in healthy donors. The study, taken as a whole, reports: The study reported that TCR beta sequences accurately predicted HLA-A and HLA-B alleles in most subjects.

The CDR3 contains 18 residues. V was trimmed by 7 bases and J by 5 bases, leaving 27 bases between them. Germline values: CDR1 LNHNV, CDR2 YYDKDF (reference sequence). The PCR had 60 Vbeta and 13 Jbeta primers. Measured with immunoSEQ multiplex PCR; TCRdb has only the in-frame clones, and not every one. The profile covers roughly 100,000 clones, with approximately 81% appearing a single time and roughly 1.2% taken by the ten largest. Worth noting for this clone: What it binds is unknown.

Sequenced material: PBMCs. The source of this sequence is a man aged 25 to 40 in good health and CMV-seronegative. The chain joins TRBV15 to TRBJ2-1, with D possibly matching TRBD1 (6 bases). CDR3 amino acids: CATTPQGPAFWGNNEQFF. The CDR3 nucleotides read TGTGCCACCACGCCACAGGGACCAGCGTTCTGGGGGAACAATGAGCAGTTCTTC.